This T cell receptor (beta chain) was found in a study of CD8+CD57+ T cells in acquired aplastic anemia. V shed 3 bases and J 11 bases; nucleotides not matched to a gene: 1. Germline V gives CDR1 SNHLY, CDR2 FYNNEI. CDR3 length: 13 amino acids. In patients chosen for sequencing, flow cytometry had shown CD8+CD57+ cell expansion. With no exception, the patients had severe acquired aplastic anemia. The template for TCR beta VDJ and CDR3 sequence profiling was genomic DNA. TCRdb reanalysed the reads using MiXCR and keeps one entry per CDR3 protein. The table has under 350,000 distinct CDR3 sequences, 56% seen once; the top ten hold 1% to 1.5%. This clonotype has at least ten counts.

The rearrangement uses TRBV2 and TRBJ1-6; 10 bases map to TRBD1. This TCR was sampled from a human donor with aplastic anemia. The sample was sorted CD4+, CD8+, or CD8+CD57+ T cells (not recorded which) from PBMCs. CDR3 sequence: CASSEGQGPPLHF. The CDR3 DNA is TGTGCCAGCAGTGAGGGACAGGGGCCACCCCTCCACTTT.